This paragraph covers one T cell receptor (beta chain) sequence. This record belongs to a study of blood T cell repertoires in COVID-19. Some clones are missing from TCRdb's copy, which holds only in-frame ones; the method was immunoSEQ multiplex PCR. The data show over 85,000 clones, about 85% seen once. The sample consisted of peripheral blood. The origin of this receptor is a human donor in a cohort sampled during active COVID-19.

The CDR3 sequence: CASSYIGGPTEAFF. In nucleotides, the CDR3 is TGTGCCAGCAGTTACATCGGGGGTCCCACTGAAGCTTTCTTT. The chain carries TRBV6-5 and TRBJ1-1, with D tentatively TRBD1 (5 bases). The length of the CDR3 is 14 residues. Between the trimmed V and J ends, which lost 2 bases and 4 bases, there was a span of 11 bases. Germline-derived CDR1 and CDR2 are MNHEY and SVGAGI.